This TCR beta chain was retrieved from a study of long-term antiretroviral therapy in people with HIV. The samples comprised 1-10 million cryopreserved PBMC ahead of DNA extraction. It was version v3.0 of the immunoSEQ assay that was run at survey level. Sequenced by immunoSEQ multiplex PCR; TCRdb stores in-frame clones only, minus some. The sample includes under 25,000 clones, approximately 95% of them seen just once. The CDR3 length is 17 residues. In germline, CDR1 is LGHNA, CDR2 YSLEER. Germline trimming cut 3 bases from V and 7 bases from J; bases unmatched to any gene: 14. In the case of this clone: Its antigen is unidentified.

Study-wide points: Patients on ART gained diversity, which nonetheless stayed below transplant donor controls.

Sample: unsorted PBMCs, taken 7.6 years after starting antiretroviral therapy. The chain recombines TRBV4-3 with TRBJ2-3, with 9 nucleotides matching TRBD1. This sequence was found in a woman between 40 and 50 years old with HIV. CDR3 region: CASSQNAGTGTYNTQYF. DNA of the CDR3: TGCGCCAGCAGCCAGAATGCCGGGACAGGGACTTATAATACGCAGTATTTT.